What follows describes a single T cell receptor (beta chain). The CDR3 extends over 12 amino acids. V dropped 1 base and J dropped 9 bases, with 7 bases sitting between them. Germline values: CDR1 SGHDN, CDR2 FVKESK. This sample was taken from a study of blood T cell repertoires in COVID-19. Clones were read by immunoSEQ multiplex PCR, and TCRdb kept only the in-frame ones, dropping some. The table includes 170,000 or so clones, about 88% detected once. Sequencing input: PBMCs or T cells enriched from blood (not recorded which). The receptor was isolated from a woman under 30 who had recovered from COVID-19. The chain joins TRBV14 to TRBJ2-1; D ambiguous. This CDR3 reads CASSQGQIEQFF. CDR3 DNA sequence: TGTGCCAGCAGCCAAGGGCAAATTGAGCAGTTCTTC.